Listed below are T cell receptor beta chains from one sample, sequenced in a study of Tregs in tolerant kidney transplant recipients. The protocol was immunoSEQ multiplex PCR, while the TCRdb copy is restricted to in-frame clones and leaves out a portion. The table includes fewer than 150,000 clones, roughly 92% detected once. The specimen was CD4+ T cells from blood. These receptors were collected from a human donor in good health. The CDR3 runs from the conserved cysteine through the conserved F or W. The D gene is left open where the match is weak. Expanded clones get a size class; other rows say once, few or many, or leave the size out.

TRBJ2-7 TRBV6-6 - - CAIGPSGYEQYF TGTGCCATAGGTCCTTCGGGGTACGAGCAGTACTTC
TRBJ1-2 TRBV6-5 TRBD1 - CASSSTRTGYYGYTF TGTGCCAGCAGTTCTACGAGGACAGGGTACTATGGCTACACCTTC
TRBJ2-1 TRBV7-2 - - CASSLGGKPYNEQFF TGTGCCAGCAGCTTAGGGGGGAAACCCTACAATGAGCAGTTCTTC
TRBJ1-6 TRBV30 - - CAGGGSYNSPLHF TGTGCCGGGGGGGGCTCCTATAATTCACCCCTCCACTTT
TRBJ2-1 TRBV4-1 TRBD2 - CASSQGLAGVIEQFF TGCGCCAGCAGCCAGGGACTAGCGGGAGTTATTGAGCAGTTCTTC
TRBJ2-6 TRBV7-7 - - CASSSGDGANVLTF TGTGCTAGCAGCTCAGGAGATGGGGCCAACGTCCTGACTTTC
TRBJ1-5 TRBV6-4 - once CASSPQGIGQPQHF TGTGCCAGCAGTCCCCAGGGTATAGGGCAGCCCCAGCATTTT
TRBJ2-5 TRBV11-2 TRBD2 once CASSQTGTSGSWETQYF TGTGCCAGCAGTCAGACAGGGACTAGCGGGAGTTGGGAGACCCAGTACTTC
TRBJ1-1 TRBV2 - - CASSVRQIRPEAFF TGTGCCAGCAGTGTCAGACAGATTCGGCCTGAAGCTTTCTTT
TRBJ2-7 TRBV11-3 TRBD2 - CASSPGGGPSYEQYF TGTGCCAGCAGCCCCGGGGGGGGGCCTTCCTACGAGCAGTACTTC
TRBJ2-5 TRBV13 TRBD1 - CASSSGDRGKETQYF TGTGCCAGCAGCTCGGGGGACAGGGGGAAAGAGACCCAGTACTTC
TRBJ2-5 TRBV23-1 - - CASSPSRDVEEETQYF TGCGCCAGCAGTCCGTCGCGCGATGTCGAAGAAGAGACCCAGTACTTC
TRBJ1-2 TRBV18 TRBD1 few CASSPPRGQYGYTF TGTGCCAGCTCACCACCCAGGGGGCAATATGGCTACACCTTC
TRBJ2-7 TRBV5-1 TRBD1 - CASSQDRGEQYF TGCGCCAGCAGCCAGGACAGGGGCGAGCAGTACTTC
TRBJ2-2 TRBV14 TRBD2 - CASSRTSGANTGELFF TGTGCCAGCAGCCGGACTAGCGGGGCGAACACCGGGGAGCTGTTTTTT
TRBJ2-3 TRBV14 - - CASSPRVGLHTDTQYF TGTGCCAGCAGCCCTAGGGTGGGATTGCACACAGATACGCAGTATTTT
TRBJ2-2 TRBV6-6 - - CASSNSKGRSGELFF TGTGCCAGCAGTAACTCCAAGGGCAGGTCCGGGGAGCTGTTTTTT
TRBJ2-2 TRBV18 - - CASSPRGRELFF TGTGCCAGCTCACCTCGGGGCCGGGAGCTGTTTTTT
TRBJ2-7 TRBV6-6 TRBD2 - CASSLGGGLVYEQYF TGTGCCAGCAGCCTGGGGGGGGGACTGGTCTACGAGCAGTACTTC
TRBJ1-1 TRBV19 - - CASSQGGGTEAFF TGTGCCAGTAGTCAGGGAGGAGGCACTGAAGCTTTCTTT
TRBJ2-5 TRBV5-1 - once CASSRGMETQYF TGCGCCAGCAGCCGGGGGATGGAGACCCAGTACTTC
TRBJ2-2 TRBV4-2 TRBD2 - CASSQPLAGGAGELFF TGTGCCAGCAGCCAGCCCCTAGCGGGAGGGGCCGGGGAGCTGTTTTTT
TRBJ1-6 TRBV19 - - CASSIGSNNSPLHF TGTGCCAGTAGTATAGGCAGTAATAATTCACCCCTCCACTTT
TRBJ2-5 TRBV5-4 - - CASSLDISAGETQYF TGTGCCAGCAGCTTGGACATTAGCGCCGGGGAGACCCAGTACTTC
TRBJ2-6 TRBV25-1 - - CASSEPGGLSSGANVLTF TGTGCCAGCAGTGAACCCGGGGGCCTGAGCTCTGGGGCCAACGTCCTGACTTTC
TRBJ2-1 TRBV18 TRBD2 - CASSLGGGAFEQFF TGTGCCAGCTCACTAGGCGGGGGGGCCTTTGAGCAGTTCTTC
TRBJ1-5 TRBV18 - once CASSPPLLEGIHQPQHF TGTGCCAGCTCGCCACCCCTTTTGGAGGGTATCCATCAGCCCCAGCATTTT
TRBJ2-7 TRBV27 TRBD2 once CASRFGLAGDEQYF TGTGCCAGCAGATTCGGACTAGCGGGAGACGAGCAGTACTTC
TRBJ2-3 TRBV5-1 - - CASSGGTSTDTQYF TGCGCCAGCAGCGGAGGGACCAGCACAGATACGCAGTATTTT
TRBJ1-6 TRBV30 - - CAWSVGIGSPLHF TGTGCCTGGAGTGTGGGTATTGGGTCACCCCTCCACTTT
TRBJ1-2 TRBV5-1 TRBD1 - CASSLDPSTGHSISYTF TGCGCCAGCAGCTTGGACCCCTCGACAGGGCATAGTATAAGCTACACCTTC
TRBJ1-2 TRBV7-6 - few CASSLQAGDYGYTF TGTGCCAGCAGCTTACAAGCGGGGGACTATGGCTACACCTTC
TRBJ2-5 TRBV2 - - CASSENQETQYF TGTGCCAGCAGTGAAAACCAAGAGACCCAGTACTTC
TRBJ1-2 TRBV6-6 TRBD1 - CASSPSAGQDYGYTF TGTGCCAGCAGCCCCTCGGCGGGACAGGACTATGGCTACACCTTC
TRBJ2-7 TRBV2 - - CASNPQWGFEQYF TGTGCCAGCAACCCACAGTGGGGATTCGAGCAGTACTTC
TRBJ2-4 TRBV5-1 TRBD1 - CASSSRTGKNIQYF TGCGCCAGCAGCTCTAGGACAGGCAAAAACATTCAGTACTTC
TRBJ2-3 TRBV27 - once CASSLLRATDTQYF TGTGCCAGCAGTTTACTGCGGGCCACAGATACGCAGTATTTT
TRBJ2-1 TRBV5-6 - - CASTRGASSYNEQFF TGTGCCAGCACCCGGGGGGCGAGCTCCTACAATGAGCAGTTCTTC
TRBJ2-7 TRBV30 - - CAWSGSYEQYF TGTGCCTGGAGCGGTTCCTACGAGCAGTACTTC
TRBJ1-4 TRBV6-1 - once CASSESLREKLFF TGTGCCAGCAGTGAAAGTCTCCGGGAAAAACTGTTTTTT
TRBJ2-2 TRBV5-1 - once CASSLEGELFF TGCGCCAGCAGCTTGGAAGGGGAGCTGTTTTTT
TRBJ2-1 TRBV11-2 - - CASSKQRYNEQFF TGTGCCAGCAGCAAACAGAGATACAATGAGCAGTTCTTC
TRBJ1-3 TRBV11-2 - - CASSLVTGLSGNTIYF TGTGCCAGCAGCTTAGTAACGGGATTGAGTGGAAACACCATATATTTT
TRBJ2-3 TRBV5-1 - - CASSWPETSTDTQYF TGCGCCAGCAGCTGGCCAGAAACTAGCACAGATACGCAGTATTTT